Following are 21 T cell receptor beta chains from one sample sequenced in a study of shared clonotypes between healthy human individuals. Measured with immunoSEQ multiplex PCR; TCRdb has only the in-frame clones, and not every one. The data hold 2 million to 2.5 million clones, with approximately 90% observed a single time. Sequencing input: naive CD4+ T cells from PBMCs. Subset indicated: CD45RA+ positively selected. These receptors all come from a man aged 18 to 30 in good health. Some clones in this sample may be carry-over from other donors' samples.

The rearrangement joins TRBV18 to TRBJ1-3, with 12 bases aligning to TRBD1. The CDR3 runs 18 residues. The germline CDR1 and CDR2 sequences are KGHSH and LQKENI. J gave up 0 bases and V 3 bases, and 6 bases lay outside the gene matches. CDR3 nucleotide sequence: TGTGCCAGCTCACCCCCGGGGACAGGGGGCCTCTCTGGAAACACCATATATTTT. Translating it yields CASSPPGTGGLSGNTIYF.

The V gene is TRBV6-1, the J gene TRBJ1-1; D perhaps matches TRBD1 (5 bases). The length of the CDR3 is 14 residues. V was pared by 9 bases and J by 5 bases, with 19 bases between. From germline, CDR1 is MNHNS and CDR2 SASEGT. This chain's CDR3 is CASRNPEGRTEAFF. As DNA, the CDR3 is TGTGCCAGTAGGAACCCGGAGGGGAGGACTGAAGCTTTCTTT.

This chain uses TRBV7-2 with TRBJ2-7; no clear D. CDR1 is SGHTA, CDR2 FQGNSA, per germline. Trimming cost V 2 bases and J 5 bases, with 10 bases left between them. The CDR3 length is 13 residues. This CDR3 is CASSLSRLDEQYF. Here the CDR3 DNA reads TGTGCCAGCAGCTTATCCCGTCTCGACGAGCAGTACTTC.

J is TRBJ1-1 and V is TRBV9, with 7 bases fitting TRBD1. With V trimmed by 4 bases and J by 5 bases, 14 bases remained unmatched. The CDR3 totals 16 residues. Germline V gene data show CDR1 as SGDLS and CDR2 as YYNGEE. The CDR3 nucleotides are TGTGCCAGCAGCCCAGGGAAGGGGGCGATGGTGACTGAAGCTTTCTTT. It codes for CASSPGKGAMVTEAFF.

J is TRBJ1-2 and V is TRBV21-1; the table assigns TRBD1, which was not confirmed against the DNA. TRBV21-1 is noted as a pseudogene. There are 17 residues in the CDR3. DNA of the CDR3: TGTGCCAGCAGCAAATGGGGGGGACAGGGAAAACGGAATGGCTACACCTTC. Its translation: CASSKWGGQGKRNGYTF.

V usage is TRBV15 and J usage is TRBJ2-7; the D gene is possibly TRBD2 (6 bases). The length of the CDR3 is 12 residues. Germline V gene data show CDR1 as LNHNV and CDR2 as YYDKDF (reference sequence). Between the trimmed V and J ends, which lost 9 bases and 6 bases, there was a span of 15 bases. The chain's CDR3 is CATASSGGEQYF. The CDR3 DNA follows: TGTGCCACAGCAAGTAGCGGAGGCGAGCAGTACTTC.

The chain combines TRBV7-9 with TRBJ2-7; unclear D gene. Deletions cut 7 bases from V and 3 bases from J, with 7 bases between. Germline V gene sequence: CDR1 SEHNR, CDR2 FQNEAQ (reference sequence). This CDR3 has 11 residues. The CDR3 DNA reads as TGTGCCAGCACGCCCCTCTACGAGCAGTACTTC. Its translation: CASTPLYEQYF.

This clone was counted a single time. The chain employs TRBV5-4 and TRBJ2-7; D call uncertain. Between the trimmed V and J ends, which lost 4 bases and 5 bases, there was a span of 16 bases. This CDR3 contains 14 residues. The germline V gene has CDR1 SGHNT and CDR2 YYREEE (reference sequence). The CDR3 protein is CASSHQDESDEQYF. DNA of the CDR3: TGTGCCAGCAGCCACCAAGATGAGAGCGACGAGCAGTACTTC. Using reference TRBV5-4 and TRBJ2-7 for the parts outside the CDR3, the full variable domain is ETGVTQSPTHLIKTRGQQVTLRCSSQSGHNTVSWYQQALGQGPQFIFQYYREEENGRGNFPPRFSGLQFPNYSSELNVNALELDDSALYLCASSHQDESDEQYFGPGTRLTVT.

The chain couples TRBV9 to TRBJ2-3; 10 bases align to TRBD2. CDR3 length equals 15 residues. CDR1 is SGDLS and CDR2 is YYNGEE in the germline V gene. Unmatched junction bases numbered 8, after V lost 3 bases and J lost 7 bases. The CDR3 loop reads CASSGPGLASYTQYF. The CDR3 DNA reads TGTGCCAGCAGCGGTCCGGGACTAGCGAGCTATACGCAGTATTTT.

This chain joins TRBV18 and TRBJ1-1, with D tentatively TRBD1 (5 bases). V lost 6 bases, J lost 2 bases, and 13 bases lay in between. This CDR3 contains 14 residues. From germline, CDR1 is KGHSH and CDR2 LQKENI. The DNA of the CDR3 is TGTGCCAGCTCGGCCGGGACGGGCAACACTGAAGCTTTCTTT. It specifies CASSAGTGNTEAFF.

The chain has TRBV7-3 and TRBJ2-6; D call uncertain. V lost 4 bases and J lost 0, with 13 bases in between. The germline CDR1 and CDR2 sequences are SGHTA and FQGTGA. CDR3 size: 17 residues. CDR3 sequence reads: CASSSQPPTSGANVLTF. The CDR3 coding sequence is TGTGCCAGCAGCTCACAGCCTCCAACCTCTGGGGCCAACGTCCTGACTTTC.

In its sample, this clone was seen once. The V and J genes are TRBV30 and TRBJ2-5; the match to TRBD1 covers 9 bases. CDR1 GTSNPN and CDR2 SVGIG come from the germline V gene (reference sequence). Unmatched junction bases numbered 4, after V lost 3 bases and J lost 5 bases. The CDR3 is 13 residues long. CDR3 sequence reads: CAWRRDRDETQYF. As DNA, the CDR3 is TGTGCCTGGAGGCGGGACAGGGACGAGACCCAGTACTTC. Full variable domain (rest looked up from reference TRBV30 and TRBJ2-5): SQTIHQWPATLVQPVGSPLSLECTVEGTSNPNLYWYRQAAGRGLQLLFYSVGIGQISSEVPQNLSASRPQDRQFILSSKKLLLSDSGFYLCAWRRDRDETQYFGPGTRLLVL.

This chain links TRBV28 with TRBJ2-7, with a possible D match to TRBD1 (6 bases). The CDR3 runs to 14 residues. Trimming took off 2 bases at V and 5 bases at J, with 13 bases between the two ends. The V gene's germline CDR1 is MDHEN and CDR2 SYDVKM. In DNA, the CDR3 is TGTGCCAGCAGTTTAAGGGGGTCCAGGAACGAGCAGTACTTC. This gives the protein CASSLRGSRNEQYF.

J is TRBJ2-5 and V is TRBV7-2; D possibly corresponds to TRBD2 (6 bases). The germline CDR1 and CDR2 sequences are SGHTA and FQGNSA. The V and J ends lost 3 bases and 9 bases respectively, with 20 bases between them. The CDR3 spans 15 residues. In nucleotides, the CDR3 is TGTGCCAGCAGCTTGGAAACCGGGACTCCGGGAGCCCAGTACTTC. Translating gives CASSLETGTPGAQYF.

The chain joins TRBV11-3 to TRBJ2-5, with 8 bases fitting TRBD1. CDR1 SGHNT and CDR2 YENEEA come from the germline V gene. V dropped 3 bases and J dropped 0; count of bases not matched to a gene: 3. The CDR3 contains 15 residues. CDR3 sequence reads: CASSLGQEYQETQYF. CDR3 nucleotides: TGTGCCAGCAGCTTGGGACAGGAGTACCAAGAGACCCAGTACTTC.

The chain is built from TRBV6-1 and TRBJ1-3, with D unresolved. The CDR3 consists of 14 residues. V lost 5 bases and J lost 0, with 8 bases in between. Germline loops: CDR1 MNHNS, CDR2 SASEGT. The CDR3 bases are TGTGCCAGCAGTTTAGGCCGCTCTGGAAACACCATATATTTT. Protein sequence: CASSLGRSGNTIYF.

A note on this clone: Other DNA sequences in this sample translate to the same CDR3. The genes are TRBV30 and TRBJ1-3; D is ambiguous. The germline V gene has CDR1 GTSNPN and CDR2 SVGIG (reference sequence). V was clipped by 2 bases and J by 0 bases, with 5 bases between them. The CDR3 is made up of 13 amino acids. The CDR3 region is CAWSRSSGNTIYF. In DNA form, the CDR3 reads TGTGCCTGGAGTAGAAGCTCTGGAAACACCATATATTTT.

The chain couples TRBV28 to TRBJ2-1; the D call may be TRBD1 or TRBD2 (6 bases each). CDR3 length: 15 residues. V shed 6 bases and J shed 4 bases, with 16 bases lying between them. Germline values: CDR1 MDHEN, CDR2 SYDVKM. The CDR3 reads CASRAPRGPYNEQFF. CDR3 nucleotides: TGTGCCAGCAGGGCCCCCCGGGGGCCGTACAATGAGCAGTTCTTC.

The V and J genes are TRBV30 and TRBJ2-5, with TRBD2 identical over 8 bases. CDR1 is GTSNPN and CDR2 is SVGIG in the germline V gene (reference sequence). This CDR3 region has 12 residues. Germline trimming cut 4 bases from V and 5 bases from J; bases unmatched to any gene: 3. The CDR3 spells CAWNSGGETQYF. The DNA of the CDR3 is TGTGCCTGGAATTCGGGGGGGGAGACCCAGTACTTC.

V usage is TRBV5-1 and J usage is TRBJ2-3, with 13 bases identical to TRBD2. Germline CDR1 reads SGHRS; CDR2 reads YFSETQ. After removal of 4 bases from V and 0 bases from J, the junction contained 2 bases not matched to a gene. The CDR3 is made up of 16 amino acids. This CDR3 reads CASSVGLAGSTDTQYF. The CDR3 region has the DNA TGCGCCAGCAGCGTGGGACTAGCGGGAAGCACAGATACGCAGTATTTT.

V gene TRBV30 combines with J gene TRBJ1-2; tentative D call: TRBD1 (6 bases). The CDR3 runs 11 residues. V lost 2 bases to trimming and J lost 8 bases, with 9 bases between them. CDR1 is GTSNPN, CDR2 SVGIG, per germline (reference sequence). The CDR3 nucleotides are TGTGCCTGGAGTCAGGGGAAGGGCTACACCTTC. Residues: CAWSQGKGYTF.